This T cell receptor beta chain was found in a study of T cell responses to AZD1222 COVID-19 vaccine. Turning to the study itself: Some second doses came at about 4 weeks and others at about 12 weeks; these were pooled.

The protocol was immunoSEQ multiplex PCR, while the TCRdb copy is restricted to in-frame clones and leaves out a portion. The data hold about 140,000 clones, with roughly 91% observed a single time. The germline CDR1 and CDR2 sequences are SGHVS and FQNEAQ. The CDR3 totals 15 residues. Trimming took off 1 base at V and 2 bases at J, with 12 bases between the two ends. General study results and limits: CD4 TCRs associated with vaccination spanned spike, dominating at 160-218 and 743-854. Females outnumbered males among donors, who were mostly white British; clonal diversity was possibly underestimated. Spike-specific TCR breadth rose after two AZD1222 doses, and depth rose as well.

In the case of this clone: Antigen unknown.

Sequencing was performed on peripheral blood, taken on day 0 of AZD1222 vaccination. The sequence was collected from an adult in good health. V and J are TRBV7-8 and TRBJ2-7; perhaps TRBD1 as D (6 bases). The CDR3 sequence: CASSLVQGMAYEQYF. DNA of the CDR3: TGTGCCAGCAGCTTAGTGCAGGGGATGGCCTACGAGCAGTACTTC.